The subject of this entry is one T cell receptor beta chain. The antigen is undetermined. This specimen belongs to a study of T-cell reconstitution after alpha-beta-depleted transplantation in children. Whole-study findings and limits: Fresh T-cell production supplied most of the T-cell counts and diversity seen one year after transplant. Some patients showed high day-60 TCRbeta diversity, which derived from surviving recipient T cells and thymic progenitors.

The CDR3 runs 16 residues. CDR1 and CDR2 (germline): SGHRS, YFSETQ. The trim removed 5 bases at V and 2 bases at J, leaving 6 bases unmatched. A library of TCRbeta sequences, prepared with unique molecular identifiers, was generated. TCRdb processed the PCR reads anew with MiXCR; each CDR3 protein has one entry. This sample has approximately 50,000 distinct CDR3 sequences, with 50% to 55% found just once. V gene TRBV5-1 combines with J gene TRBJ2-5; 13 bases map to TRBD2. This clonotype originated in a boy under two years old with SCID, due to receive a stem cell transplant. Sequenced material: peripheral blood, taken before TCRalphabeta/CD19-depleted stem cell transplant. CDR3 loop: CASSSGGLAGQETQYF. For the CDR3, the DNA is TGCGCCAGCAGTTCGGGGGGACTAGCGGGGCAAGAGACCCAGTACTTC.